This T cell receptor (beta chain) comes out of a study of blood T cell repertoires in COVID-19. Study overall: Material from acute and convalescent COVID-19 was sourced from the United States, Italy and Spain.

As originally analysed: From reference gene primer amplification, estimates of nucleated cell counts were derived. Profiling relied on immunoSEQ multiplex PCR, and the TCRdb table lists in-frame clones only, not all of them. For V, J and clone size, that table is used; D and trimming come from the DNA. The repertoire holds 180,000 or so clones, with around four fifths as singletons. The CDR3 contains 14 residues. The germline gives CDR1 SGHAT, CDR2 FQNNGV. V shed 1 base and J shed 7 bases, with 8 bases lying between them. Source material: peripheral blood. The gene calls are TRBV11-2 and TRBJ1-6; D unresolved. The sequence was obtained from a man aged 40-50 years who had recovered from COVID-19. CDR3 sequence: CASSLVSPNSPLHF. CDR3 sequence (DNA): TGTGCCAGCAGCTTAGTGAGTCCCAATTCACCCCTCCACTTT. The whole variable domain, filled in from reference TRBV11-2 and TRBJ1-6, reads EAGVAQSPRYKIIEKRQSVAFWCNPISGHATLYWYQQILGQGPKLLIQFQNNGVVDDSQLPKDRFSAERLKGVDSTLKIQPAKLEDSAVYLCASSLVSPNSPLHFGNGTRLTVT.